This T cell receptor (beta chain) was profiled in a study of CD8+ T cells in alopecia areata. V gave up 7 bases and J gave up 3 bases, with 24 bases separating them. The CDR3 runs to 18 residues. In alopecia areata patients, both lesional scalp punch biopsies and peripheral blood were collected. PBMCs served as the source from which CD4+ and CD8+ T cells were sorted. RNA was isolated and reverse transcribed to cDNA, the sequencing template. Profiling relied on immunoSEQ multiplex PCR, and the TCRdb table lists in-frame clones only, not all of them. The sample shows about 130,000 clones, almost 50% of them seen only once.

The sequence derives from a human donor with alopecia areata. This sequence joins TRBV23-1 and TRBJ1-4, with no clear D. TRBV23-1 qualifies as an ORF whose function is uncertain. This specimen consisted of CD8+ T cells sorted from blood, obtained at week 0. The CDR3 bases are TGCGCCAGCACCCCCACGCGGGGATACTGCCGAGCTAATGAAAAACTGTTTTTT. Translating it yields CASTPTRGYCRANEKLFF.